The 20 T cell receptor beta chains listed next were all sequenced from one sample in a study of T cell responses to AZD1222 COVID-19 vaccine. The repertoire was sequenced with immunoSEQ multiplex PCR; TCRdb's copy has only in-frame clones and lacks some. The table records 150,000 or so clones, approximately 91% of them present only once. The sample consisted of peripheral blood, taken on day 0 of AZD1222 vaccination. The receptors shown here come from an adult in good health.

This sequence joins TRBV20-1 and TRBJ1-1, with 7 bases that match TRBD1. Germline lookup yields CDR1 DFQATT and CDR2 SNEGSKA (reference sequence). The CDR3 length is 14 residues. V trimming: 3 bases; J trimming: 1 base; junction bases outside the gene matches: 5. The CDR3 nucleotides read TGCAGTGCTAGTAAGGGGGCAGGGAACACTGAAGCTTTCTTT. This sequence encodes CSASKGAGNTEAFF.

V is TRBV29-1 and J is TRBJ1-2; D is unclear. This CDR3 is 13 amino acids long. V gave up 2 bases and J gave up 8 bases, with 15 bases separating them. Germline assignment: CDR1 SQVTM and CDR2 ANQGSEA. CDR3 nucleotide sequence: TGCAGCGTTGAACTTAATTTTGCGCAAGGCTACACCTTC. This encodes CSVELNFAQGYTF.

This clone was seen just once. Germline is not matched at one junction end, which may reflect a read error. The V call is TRBV7-7, the J call TRBJ2-2, with 9 nucleotides matching TRBD1. Germline V gene data show CDR1 as SSHAT and CDR2 as FNYEAQ (reference sequence). The CDR3 runs 15 residues. CDR3 loop: CASSLSGTGSGELFF. The CDR3 nucleotides read TGTGCTAGCAGCTTGTCCGGGACAGGGTCCGGGGAGCTGTTTTTT.

This sequence joins TRBV10-3 and TRBJ2-5; D is undetermined. Germline CDR1 and CDR2: ENHRY and SYGVKD. With 3 bases removed from V and 4 bases from J, the gap between germline ends came to 12 bases. The CDR3 is 14 residues long. This CDR3 reads CAISEDSRTETQYF. DNA for the CDR3: TGTGCCATCAGTGAAGATAGTAGGACAGAGACCCAGTACTTC.

The J gene is TRBJ1-4, the V gene TRBV19; D uncertain. This CDR3 comprises 16 residues. Germline V gene sequence: CDR1 LNHDA, CDR2 SQIVND (reference sequence). Trimming removed 7 bases from V and 8 bases from J, with 23 bases in between. DNA for the CDR3: TGTGCCAGTATGAGGAGGACGGCTGTTGGGAACGAAAAACTGTTTTTT. Protein product: CASMRRTAVGNEKLFF.

The rearrangement links TRBV7-9 to TRBJ1-1; 8 nucleotides agree with TRBD1. The length of the CDR3 is 14 residues. Germline lookup yields CDR1 SEHNR and CDR2 FQNEAQ (reference sequence). Germline trimming cut 0 bases from V and 5 bases from J; bases unmatched to any gene: 2. Written as DNA, the CDR3 is TGTGCCAGCAGCTTAGCGCAGGGGGCGACTGAAGCTTTCTTT. Translation: CASSLAQGATEAFF.

V usage is TRBV5-1 and J usage is TRBJ1-6; 7 nucleotides match TRBD1. This CDR3 is 16 amino acids long. With V trimmed by 6 bases and J by 7 bases, 13 bases remained unmatched. Germline lookup yields CDR1 SGHRS and CDR2 YFSETQ. Here the CDR3 reads CASTPEVGTANSPLHF. Written as DNA, the CDR3 is TGCGCCAGCACCCCTGAGGTGGGGACAGCAAATTCACCCCTCCACTTT.

The V gene is TRBV2, the J gene TRBJ1-1; D is unclear. Germline CDR1 is SNHLY and CDR2 is FYNNEI. The ends were cut back, 8 bases at V and 12 bases at J, with 19 bases in the middle. CDR3 length equals 12 residues. CDR3 protein: CASQISGSRPFF. In DNA form, the CDR3 reads TGTGCCAGCCAGATAAGCGGATCTCGCCCTTTCTTT.

This clone was counted between two and nine times. The gene calls are TRBV10-3 and TRBJ1-5, with 8 nucleotides matching TRBD1. J was trimmed by 11 bases and V by 1 base; bases with no gene match: 10. CDR1 is ENHRY and CDR2 is SYGVKD in the germline V gene. This CDR3 is 15 amino acids long. The CDR3 DNA follows: TGTGCCATCAGTGAGTTACAGGGGGAGGTGGTGTCCCAGCATTTT. Amino acids: CAISELQGEVVSQHF.

The gene calls are TRBV18 and TRBJ1-6; no clear D gene. The CDR3 has 14 amino acids. The ends were cut back, 2 bases at V and 0 bases at J, with 2 bases in the middle. The germline V gene encodes CDR1 KGHSH and CDR2 LQKENI. The CDR3 is CASSPSSYNSPLHF. The CDR3 region has the DNA TGTGCCAGCTCACCATCCTCCTATAATTCACCCCTCCACTTT.

DNA for the CDR3: TGTGCCAGCAGTACCACAGGGGGCACGTCACCCCTCCACTTT. As protein: CASSTTGGTSPLHF. This rearrangement joins TRBV6-2 or TRBV6-3 to TRBJ1-6; 9 positions agree with TRBD1. Germline assignment: CDR1 MNHEY and CDR2 SVGEGT. The V gene end was trimmed by 5 bases and the J gene end by 10 bases; junction bases not matched to a gene: 6. The CDR3 has 14 amino acids.

V usage is TRBV5-6 and J usage is TRBJ2-2, with TRBD1 matching over 7 bases. The trim removed 2 bases at V and 1 base at J, leaving 14 bases unmatched. This CDR3 has 19 amino acids. Germline CDR1 SGHDT, CDR2 YYEEEE. The CDR3 spells CASSFPKLLDRENTGELFF. For the CDR3, the DNA is TGTGCCAGCAGCTTTCCAAAACTATTAGACAGGGAGAACACCGGGGAGCTGTTTTTT.

This rearrangement joins TRBV5-1 to TRBJ2-1; 8 bases line up with TRBD2. CDR1 SGHRS and CDR2 YFSETQ come from the germline V gene. This CDR3 is built from 19 residues. V shed 3 bases and J 1 base; nucleotides not matched to a gene: 15. The CDR3, as DNA: TGCGCCAGCAGCTCACCCCCGGGGGGGTCTAGTACGTCCTACAATGAGCAGTTCTTC. This codes for CASSSPPGGSSTSYNEQFF.

The genes are TRBV11-2 and TRBJ2-5, with TRBD1 identical over 7 bases. The CDR3 contains 15 residues. Losses at the gene ends were 3 bases for V and 1 base for J; bases not matched to a gene: 5. The germline CDR1 and CDR2 sequences are SGHAT and FQNNGV. The DNA for the CDR3 is TGTGCCAGCAGCTTTACACAGGGGTTCCAAGAGACCCAGTACTTC. It is translated as CASSFTQGFQETQYF.

The chain employs TRBV5-7 and TRBJ1-1; the D is unclear. TRBV5-7 is recorded as an ORF, its role being uncertain. With 1 base removed from V and 1 base from J, the gap between germline ends came to 8 bases. The CDR3 covers 14 residues. The CDR3 DNA is TGTGCCAGCAGCTTGCATCCAACGAACACTGAAGCTTTCTTT. Its protein product is CASSLHPTNTEAFF.

This chain links TRBV5-1 with TRBJ1-1, with D perhaps TRBD1 (6 bases). CDR1 SGHRS and CDR2 YFSETQ come from the germline V gene. This CDR3 has 18 residues. Trimming took 5 bases from V and 5 from J, leaving 28 bases between them. CDR3 loop: CASSRNPPGASFGTEAFF. The DNA for the CDR3 is TGCGCCAGCAGTCGGAACCCCCCAGGGGCGAGTTTCGGAACTGAAGCTTTCTTT.

The chain is built from TRBV7-2 and TRBJ1-6; no firm D call. Trimming removed 2 bases from V and 8 bases from J, with 7 bases in between. The V gene's germline CDR1 is SGHTA and CDR2 FQGNSA. The CDR3 runs to 13 residues. DNA of the CDR3: TGTGCCAGCAGCTTACAGGAGGATTCACCCCTCCACTTT. As protein: CASSLQEDSPLHF. The entire variable domain, with the rest obtained from reference TRBV7-2 and TRBJ1-6, is as follows: GAGVSQSPSNKVTEKGKDVELRCDPISGHTALYWYRQSLGQGLEFLIYFQGNSAPDKSGLPSDRFSAERTGGSVSTLTIQRTQQEDSAVYLCASSLQEDSPLHFGNGTRLTVT.

The table lists this clone with a count of one. V gene TRBV27 combines with J gene TRBJ1-2; D gene unclear. Per germline, CDR1 MNHEY and CDR2 SMNVEV (reference sequence). The V end was cut by 4 bases, the J end by 7 bases, with 16 bases between. The CDR3 consists of 14 residues. CDR3 in amino acids: CASSSSGVSGGYTF. The CDR3 coding sequence is TGTGCCAGCAGTTCCAGCGGGGTATCCGGTGGCTACACCTTC.

This clone was observed once. The chain carries TRBV7-3 and TRBJ1-2; D is undetermined. The V gene's germline CDR1 is SGHTA and CDR2 FQGTGA. The V end was cut by 5 bases, the J end by 8 bases, with 21 bases between. The CDR3 sequence is 15 residues long. The CDR3 loop reads CASSPEARAPGGYTF. CDR3 sequence (DNA): TGTGCCAGCAGCCCCGAGGCAAGGGCCCCGGGAGGCTACACCTTC. The entire variable domain, with the rest obtained from reference TRBV7-3 and TRBJ1-2, is as follows: GAGVSQTPSNKVTEKGKYVELRCDPISGHTALYWYRQSLGQGPEFLIYFQGTGAADDSGLPNDRFFAVRPEGSVSTLKIQRTERGDSAVYLCASSPEARAPGGYTFGSGTRLTVV.

The V call is TRBV18, the J call TRBJ1-1, with D unclear. Trimming removed 5 bases at V and 1 base at J, with 8 bases between. CDR3 length equals 13 residues. The germline V gene has CDR1 KGHSH and CDR2 LQKENI. Here the CDR3 DNA reads TGTGCCAGCTCAAAACCGGGGAACACTGAAGCTTTCTTT. Protein: CASSKPGNTEAFF. Supplemented by reference TRBV18 and TRBJ1-1, the full variable domain reads NAGVMQNPRHLVRRRGQEARLRCSPMKGHSHVYWYRQLPEEGLKFMVYLQKENIIDESGMPKERFSAEFPKEGPSILRIQQVVRGDSAAYFCASSKPGNTEAFFGQGTRLTVV.